This T cell receptor beta chain was obtained from a study of T cells after yellow fever vaccination. As for the study in general: Libraries from low-cell-number fractions were prepared with the SMART-Seq v4 Ultra Low Input RNA kit.

By 5'RACE template switching, TCR cDNA was produced, with a universal primer site and UMIs added in the process. TCRdb processed the 5' RACE reads anew with MiXCR; each CDR3 protein has one entry. Among 300,000 to 400,000 distinct CDR3 sequences, around 13% were seen once, and the ten largest hold approximately 3.3%. Study findings and constraints: The study re-detected most primary-vaccination clones after the booster (roughly 96% CD4, around 89% CD8). Abundant clonotypes from the bulk population could get into FACS-sorted repertoires as contaminants.

This CDR3 comprises 14 residues. The V gene lost 0 bases and the J gene lost 8 bases, with 16 bases spanning the gap. Germline assignment: CDR1 DFQATT and CDR2 SNEGSKA (reference sequence). This clonotype turned up a few times. Its antigen is unidentified. Sequenced material: CD4+ T cells sorted from PBMCs, taken 15 days after the yellow fever booster vaccination. The TCR was taken from a man between 18 and 35 years old who received the YFV17D yellow fever vaccine. The rearrangement uses TRBV20-1 and TRBJ1-2, with a weak D call TRBD1 (5 bases). The CDR3 DNA follows: TGCAGTGCTAGAGATGGGGGGGTTGCTTCGGGCTACACCTTC. This sequence encodes CSARDGGVASGYTF.